In this sample, the clone carrying this TCR beta chain turned up many times. Template material for amplifying TCR beta CDR3 regions consisted of RNA transcripts. Carried out on the TCR CDR3, a first-round RT-PCR used the HTBI primer set. TCRdb reanalysed the multiplex PCR reads using MiXCR and keeps one entry per CDR3 protein. The table has 450,000 to 600,000 distinct CDR3 sequences, around 20% seen once. Exclusion followed for patients with uncontrolled infection, other autoimmune disease, pregnancy or lactation. The data were taken from a study of T cells in Graves' hyperthyroidism and ophthalmopathy. The J segment lost 0 bases and the V segment lost 4 bases, leaving 5 bases of the junction unmatched. Germline V CDR1 and CDR2: SGHTA, FQGTGA. The CDR3 is 16 amino acids.

V is TRBV7-3 and J is TRBJ2-2; the match to TRBD1 covers 7 bases. This clonotype originated in a man aged 35 to 55 with Graves' ophthalmopathy. The sample taken for sequencing was blood. The CDR3 coding sequence is TGTGCCAGCAGCTCCCCGACAGGGACGAACACCGGGGAGCTGTTTTTT. Its protein is CASSSPTGTNTGELFF.